This paragraph reports one T cell receptor beta chain. The antigen this receptor binds is unknown. No much larger clonotype is one base removed from it; base qualities were not supplied. This sample is drawn from a study of cytomegalovirus exposure and HLA in healthy donors (dated by TCRdb to 2017 to 2019). Background on the whole study: In an earlier analysis of some 550 of the donors, 250 to 300 Gb of sequence data and some 120 million unique TCR beta sequences from roughly 180 million T cells were reported. Approximately 300 gigabases of sequencing data and approximately 85 million unique TCR sequences were included in an early release covering around 600 HLA-typed donors. Among the roughly 370 genotyped donors, under 90% belonged to the genetic ancestry cluster associated with self-reported Caucasian donors. The aim of the study was to test whether cataloging public T cell receptors could identify signatures of past pathogen exposure. Using immunosequencing, the study profiled T cell repertoires from 666 subjects and related those repertoires to cytomegalovirus serostatus. Besides the first cohort of some 670 subjects, a separate validation cohort made up of some 110 different subjects was used. To predict cytomegalovirus infection status, the study combined high-throughput TCR immunosequencing, statistical association of individual TCRs with disease status, and machine learning. In a later analysis, previously published TCR beta repertoires from hundreds of donors were re-analyzed and high-resolution HLA genotyping was added so that TCR occurrence patterns could be studied. Rather than using new phenotypic data, the later analysis identified candidate immune exposures from TCR beta sequences and from how often those sequences occurred across donors. An earlier analysis of 587 of the donors applied high-throughput TCR beta sequencing to assess whether each TCR beta V gene segment acted as functional or pseudogenic. Donor age, sex, ethnicity and CMV serostatus were collected together with the repertoire data. A later genetic analysis took genome-wide SNP genotypes for about three fifths of the 666 donors and used that subset as a discovery cohort. Every discovery cohort repertoire had been produced on one sequencing platform. HLA typing included class I and class II loci at four-digit resolution. Typing coverage differed by locus: A, B, C, DRB1 and DQB1 were typed in roughly 620-630 donors, DQA1 in 522, DPA1 in 606, and DPB1 in approximately 450. Because of strong linkage in the cohort, a handful of DR-DQ haplotypes were treated as single units for association and clustering. Among 300 to 450 genotyped donors of the cohort, an average of 235,054 unique TCR beta nucleotide sequences were sequenced per donor, about a sixth of them non-productive.

The cohort consisted of more than 650 healthy bone marrow donors. Cohort members were all nominally healthy when sampled, although unrecorded immune exposures were likely present. The donor was CMV seronegative and was included in the group of a few hundred seronegative cohort members. Every donor gave a peripheral blood sample, and the peripheral blood mononuclear cells from that sample were used for TCR beta sequencing. The Qiagen DNeasy Blood Extraction Kit was used to extract genomic DNA from the blood cell samples. On the study overall, not on this receptor specifically: Most CMV-associated TCR beta chains appeared to be HLA-restricted in a later analysis, and the HLA associations seemed to be driven largely by CMV exposure. Because the 87-base-pair reads could not distinguish some IMGT-functional V segments, including TRBV6-2 and TRBV6-3, those segments were excluded. According to the authors, the approach could potentially be generalized to other disease states and immunological phenotypes. According to a later genetic analysis, donors in an Asian-associated ancestry cluster had fewer N-insertions in productive TCRs than the roughly 670-donor mean. The classifier was reported to diagnose cytomegalovirus status with high specificity and sensitivity in both the original cohort and the validation cohort. In a later genetic analysis, a missense DCLRE1C variant was associated with V-gene and J-gene trimming of TCR beta chains, and the association was replicated in an independent cohort. Correlated functional status among segregating V segments might reflect linkage disequilibrium, but an unknown experimental factor could not be ruled out. Several of the top co-occurrence clusters appeared to be linked to parvovirus B19, influenza, CMV and Epstein-Barr virus, according to a later analysis. A cluster of highly shared sequence variants was judged likely to be a technical artifact of the sequencing pipeline. A further reported finding was that TCR beta sequences accurately predicted the HLA-A and HLA-B alleles for most subjects in the first cohort. In this cohort, only TCR beta chains were sequenced, and detectable features were limited by the absence of alpha or paired-chain data. Assigning TCR associations to individual alleles was difficult when HLA alleles, especially DR and DQ, strongly co-occurred. HLA typing was unavailable for some donors at each locus, so association tests used only the typed subset. Roughly uniform sequencing depth across donors was assumed in presence/absence analyses, although this assumption may not hold. While some public TCRs were present in many individuals, most TCR sequences turned up only very rarely across donors. The study gave a list of about 170 TCR beta chains associated with cytomegalovirus. In vitro tests confirmed that a few of the cytomegalovirus-associated TCR beta chains recognize cytomegalovirus antigens. At a false discovery rate of 0.05, a later analysis linked 16,951 TCR beta sequences to specific HLA alleles. Because counts were too low, seventeen rarely observed V segments, including chromosome 9 orphons, were excluded from the earlier analysis of under 650 of the donors. CMV serostatus was the only immune exposure information available for the cohort. In a later analysis, the rate of TCR association differed among HLA loci, with DRB1 alleles having the most associated TCRs and HLA-C alleles having the fewest. Compared with equally common non-associated chains, HLA-associated TCR beta chains in a later analysis were more clonally expanded and had lower generation probabilities. An earlier analysis of some 590 of the donors showed that most TCR beta V segments appeared in productive rearrangements either about 87% or about 30% of the time, which broadly matched IMGT annotations.

From the cysteine through the phenylalanine, the CDR3 covers 12 amino acids. CDR3 DNA is the only sequence kept; it has 36 bases, read in frame from the first base. V and J lose 7 bases and 4 bases, and a span of 8 bases separates them. Based on the germline V gene (reference sequence), the CDR1 and CDR2 sequences are SEHNR and FQNEAQ. Library creation used the immunoSEQ multiplex PCR assay. For the multiplex PCR, a mixture combining 60 forward primers for TCR Vbeta segments and 13 reverse primers for TCR Jbeta segments was used. A multiplex PCR assay on genomic DNA amplified the CDR3 region of rearranged TCR beta genes. On the Illumina HiSeq System, the amplified TCR beta libraries were sequenced as 87-base-pair reads. From the authors' description of their analysis: A later analysis counted around 72 million unique TCR beta chains across the 500 to 850 repertoires, and 9 million to 14 million of these chains were shared by at least two donors. To remove PCR and sequencing errors, raw reads were error-corrected and collapsed into unique sequences using a nearest-neighbor algorithm that merged closely related sequences. Alignment of CDR3 sequences to IMGT reference sequences was used to assign V, D and J gene segments. For a sequence to be retained, at least a six-nucleotide match to both a V gene segment and a J gene segment was required. A rearrangement counted as productive if the CDR3 had no stop codons and remained in frame with V and J, and every other rearrangement counted as non-productive. Following IMGT convention, CDR3 was defined as the stretch from the second conserved V-encoded cysteine to the conserved J-encoded phenylalanine. Sequences without an unambiguous match to a single V gene segment were excluded from the earlier analysis of 450 to 750 of the donors. An earlier analysis of 450 to 650 of the donors called V segments functional above 56.7% productive rearrangements and segregating when the between-donor standard deviation exceeded 5%. A statistical classification framework was built for diagnosing cytomegalovirus status from the catalog of TCR beta chain sequences. V and J gene assignment, in a later analysis, came from comparing TCR nucleotide sequences with IMGT/GENE-DB human TR gene sequences. The TCRdist pipeline was used in a later analysis to assign CDR3 sequences and most-parsimonious VDJ recombination scenarios. In a later analysis, each TCR beta chain was defined by its CDR3 amino acid sequence together with its V-gene family, and reads lacking a unique V-gene family were excluded. To address suspected cross-contamination and a sequencing artifact, a later analysis removed a few hundred highly shared, low-generation-probability nucleotide sequences. For each public chain, a later analysis derived a clonal expansion index from normalized ranks of inferred template counts within each repertoire. Generation probabilities in a later analysis came from a VDJ recombination model fitted to out-of-frame rearrangements, and those results were checked against IGoR. In a later analysis, hypergeometric tests were used to score TCR-TCR, TCR-HLA and TCR-CMV co-occurrence, with a repertoire-size bias correction applied to TCR pairs. False discovery rates were estimated in a later analysis by permuting HLA or CMV assignments 20 times. In a later analysis, co-occurring TCRs were grouped using DBSCAN, with TCRdist sequence similarity added in when clustering inside HLA-allele-positive subsets. For co-occurrence clustering, repertoires with fewer than 30,000 or more than 120,000 public chains were excluded, along with four or five repertoires with anomalous nucleotide sharing. The clones in this table, taken by TCRdb from immuneACCESS, are in-frame only. Not every clone is retained; where verified, under half of the shortfall comes from an unresolved V gene, and the cause of the rest is unknown. That table supplies the V and J calls and clone size; D and trimming were determined from the DNA. The sample table records about 130,000 clones; 70% to 85% of these occur just once. Under 3% of the sample is taken by the ten largest.

Sample: PBMCs. The chain employs TRBV7-9 and TRBJ2-4; TRBD1 could be the D gene, as 6 bases match. This receptor was obtained from a boy between 2 and 15 years old in good health and CMV-seronegative. At the DNA level, the sequence is TGTGCCAGCATCGGACAGAAAAACATTCAGTACTTC. This translates into CASIGQKNIQYF.